The 21 T cell receptor beta chains below were found in one sample sequenced in a study of beta chain bispecific antibodies for T cell cancers. Blood mononuclear cells were expanded for 3 days using either OKT3 anti-CD3 antibody or CD3/CD28 beads. No antigen has been assigned to these receptors. Study-wide results and caveats: The leukemia cells, rather than normal T cells, gave most of the targeted TRBV signal.

One entry per CDR3 protein results from TCRdb running MiXCR on the 5' RACE reads. The sample holds about 20,000 distinct CDR3 sequences, 2.6% seen once. Sequencing used healthy donor T cells cultured with leukemia cells. These receptors all stem from a human donor in good health. Some clones in this sample may be carry-over from other donors' samples.

This clonotype was seen a few times. V is TRBV28 and J is TRBJ1-2; possible D gene TRBD1, 5 bases. CDR3 size: 13 residues. Germline loops: CDR1 MDHEN, CDR2 SYDVKM. The germline V and J ends were trimmed by 6 bases and 4 bases, with 12 bases remaining between them. CDR3 DNA sequence: TGTGCCAGCAGGGGTTGGGGCAGCTATGGCTACACCTTC. Translation gives CASRGWGSYGYTF.

This clonotype was picked up many times. The chain employs TRBV10-3 and TRBJ2-2; 12 bases map to TRBD2. Germline V gene data show CDR1 as ENHRY and CDR2 as SYGVKD. With 6 bases clipped from V and 2 bases from J, the junction kept 10 bases outside the gene matches. This CDR3 comprises 18 residues. The CDR3 DNA is TGTGCCATCAGGGGATTGACTAGCGGGGGACCAAACACCGGGGAGCTGTTTTTT. Translated: CAIRGLTSGGPNTGELFF.

CDR3: CASSHGQTNYNEQFF. The CDR3 region has the DNA TGTGCCAGCAGCCACGGACAGACGAATTACAATGAGCAGTTCTTC. V usage is TRBV7-9 and J usage is TRBJ2-1; maybe TRBD1 (6 bases). Trimming stripped 5 bases from V and 4 bases from J, with 15 bases between. Per the germline V gene, CDR1 is SEHNR and CDR2 is FQNEAQ (reference sequence). The CDR3 covers 15 residues. Complete variable domain (other parts from reference TRBV7-9 and TRBJ2-1): DTGVSQNPRHKITKRGQNVTFRCDPISEHNRLYWYRQTLGQGPEFLTYFQNEAQLEKSRLLSDRFSAERPKGSFSTLEIQRTEQGDSAMYLCASSHGQTNYNEQFFGPGTRLTVL.

This clonotype was seen at least ten times. J is TRBJ2-2 and V is TRBV29-1, with D uncertain. With 7 bases removed from V and 2 bases from J, the gap between germline ends came to 14 bases. This CDR3 comprises 14 residues. Germline V lookup: CDR1 SQVTM, CDR2 ANQGSEA. The CDR3: CSAVIIGNTGELFF. The DNA of the CDR3 is TGCAGCGCTGTTATAATAGGAAACACCGGGGAGCTGTTTTTT.

This clonotype occurred many times. V is TRBV2 and J is TRBJ2-2; unclear D gene. Germline CDR1 and CDR2: SNHLY and FYNNEI. V was shortened by 10 bases and J by 1 base, with 7 bases between the two germline ends. This CDR3 has 12 residues. The CDR3, as DNA: TGTGCCAATGAAATGAACACCGGGGAGCTGTTTTTT. Amino acids: CANEMNTGELFF. Full variable domain (remainder filled in from reference TRBV2 and TRBJ2-2): EPEVTQTPSHQVTQMGQEVILRCVPISNHLYFYWYRQILGQKVEFLVSFYNNEISEKSEIFDDQFSVERPDGSNFTLKIRSTKLEDSAMYFCANEMNTGELFFGEGSRLTVL.

This clonotype was seen ten or more times. V gene TRBV19 combines with J gene TRBJ1-2, with no clear D. Trimming removed 7 bases from V and 5 bases from J, with 14 bases in between. CDR1 is LNHDA and CDR2 is SQIVND in the germline V gene (reference sequence). CDR3 length: 13 residues. CDR3 region: CASKGVENYGYTF. CDR3 in DNA: TGTGCCAGTAAGGGTGTGGAAAATTATGGCTACACCTTC.

This clonotype was recorded many times. This rearrangement joins TRBV20-1 to TRBJ2-2; D tentatively fits TRBD1 or TRBD2 (6 bases each). With 2 bases removed from V and 1 base from J, the gap between germline ends came to 8 bases. From germline, CDR1 is DFQATT and CDR2 SNEGSKA (reference sequence). The CDR3 consists of 14 residues. Written as DNA, the CDR3 is TGCAGTGCTAGAAAGGGGGGGAACACCGGGGAGCTGTTTTTT. Translation gives CSARKGGNTGELFF.

The rearrangement links TRBV4-1 to TRBJ2-1; 10 bases agree with TRBD1. Germline-derived CDR1 and CDR2 are MGHRA and YSYEKL. After removal of 3 bases from V and 8 bases from J, the junction contained 4 bases not matched to a gene. CDR3 length equals 14 residues. The CDR3 sequence is CASSQGDRGYEQFF. The CDR3 bases are TGCGCCAGCAGCCAGGGGGACAGGGGCTATGAGCAGTTCTTC.

This clonotype was observed at least ten times. The V gene is TRBV3-1, the J gene TRBJ2-3; D possibly corresponds to TRBD2 (6 bases). Germline V lookup: CDR1 LGHDT, CDR2 YNNKEL (reference sequence). V was clipped by 3 bases and J by 3 bases, with 19 bases between them. The CDR3 consists of 17 residues. The CDR3 spells CASSHDSRDWQTDTQYF. In DNA form, the CDR3 reads TGTGCCAGCAGCCATGATTCCCGGGACTGGCAAACAGATACGCAGTATTTT.

This chain connects TRBV7-9 to TRBJ1-1; D might be TRBD1 (5 bases). Per germline, CDR1 SEHNR and CDR2 FQNEAQ (reference sequence). V lost 6 bases to trimming and J lost 7 bases, with 15 bases between them. CDR3 length equals 13 residues. DNA of the CDR3: TGTGCCAGCAGAGGTAAGGGGCAGATTGAAGCTTTCTTT. Amino acid sequence: CASRGKGQIEAFF.

This clonotype was counted at least ten times. This sequence joins TRBV20-1 and TRBJ2-1, with 15 positions matching TRBD2. CDR1 and CDR2 from the germline V gene are DFQATT and SNEGSKA (reference sequence). Trimming removed 3 bases from V and 9 bases from J; junction bases left unmatched: 9. This CDR3 region has 16 residues. CDR3 nucleotides: TGCAGTGCTAGCGGACTAGCGGGGGGGCAAGTCGGTGAGCAGTTCTTC. Its translation is CSASGLAGGQVGEQFF.

This clonotype was detected ten times or more. The gene calls are TRBV6-1 and TRBJ2-1; 10 bases line up with TRBD2. Germline V gene data show CDR1 as MNHNS and CDR2 as SASEGT. Trimming at V came to 1 base and at J to 2 bases, leaving 5 bases not matched to a gene. The CDR3 consists of 17 residues. The CDR3 DNA reads TGTGCCAGCAGTGAAGTTAAACTAGCGGGACCCTACAATGAGCAGTTCTTC. It yields the protein CASSEVKLAGPYNEQFF.

This clonotype was picked up many times. This rearrangement joins TRBV7-9 to TRBJ1-5; no definite D call. The CDR3 has 15 residues. V lost 0 bases and J lost 3, with 9 bases in between. CDR1 is SEHNR and CDR2 is FQNEAQ in the germline V gene (reference sequence). The CDR3 reads CASSLADGNNQPQHF. CDR3 coding DNA: TGTGCCAGCAGCTTAGCGGACGGCAACAATCAGCCCCAGCATTTT.

This clonotype was counted ten times or more. This chain joins TRBV28 and TRBJ1-2; no reliable D call. This CDR3 region has 13 residues. V lost 6 bases to trimming and J lost 3 bases, with 11 bases between them. Germline values: CDR1 MDHEN, CDR2 SYDVKM. CDR3 loop: CASRDPFDYGYTF. For the CDR3, the DNA is TGTGCCAGCAGGGATCCCTTCGACTATGGCTACACCTTC.

This clonotype came up many times. The V gene is TRBV4-2, the J gene TRBJ2-1, with 16 nucleotides matching TRBD2. This CDR3 is built from 19 residues. V shed 2 bases, J shed 2 bases, and the junction held 6 bases outside the gene matches. Germline CDR1 LGHNA, CDR2 YNFKEQ. CDR3 DNA sequence: TGTGCCAGCAGCCAAAGCCCAGGGACTAGCGGGGGGGCCTACAATGAGCAGTTCTTC. Protein: CASSQSPGTSGGAYNEQFF.

This clonotype was seen ten or more times. This rearrangement joins TRBV12-3 or TRBV12-4 to TRBJ2-1; unclear D gene. Trimming removed 3 bases at V and 7 bases at J, with 4 bases between. CDR3 length: 11 amino acids. The CDR3 spells CASSFANEQFF. As DNA, the CDR3 is TGTGCCAGCAGTTTTGCTAATGAGCAGTTCTTC.

The sample holds a few counts of this clonotype. The chain uses TRBV19 and TRBJ1-2, with TRBD1 identical over 9 bases. The V and J ends lost 2 bases and 6 bases, in that order; junction bases with no gene match: 4. The germline gives CDR1 LNHDA, CDR2 SQIVND (reference sequence). The CDR3 spans 14 residues. DNA for the CDR3: TGTGCCAGTAGTATAAACACAGGGGGCAATGGCTACACCTTC. It is translated as CASSINTGGNGYTF.

This clonotype was detected a few times. The chain links TRBV6-5 to TRBJ1-1; D is perhaps TRBD1 (5 bases). The CDR3 is made up of 13 amino acids. The germline gives CDR1 MNHEY, CDR2 SVGAGI. V shed 7 bases and J shed 5 bases, with 14 bases lying between them. The CDR3 loop reads CASTPGGGTEAFF. CDR3 nucleotides: TGTGCCAGCACTCCGGGGGGAGGGACTGAAGCTTTCTTT.

The genes are TRBV4-1 and TRBJ1-6; unclear D gene. The CDR3 contains 14 residues. V shed 0 bases and J shed 7 bases, with 7 bases lying between them. Per germline, CDR1 MGHRA and CDR2 YSYEKL. DNA for the CDR3: TGCGCCAGCAGCCAAGATCAGTGGAATTCACCCCTCCACTTT. Amino acids: CASSQDQWNSPLHF.

The V gene is TRBV20-1, the J gene TRBJ2-7; tentative D call: TRBD2 (6 bases). Germline lookup yields CDR1 DFQATT and CDR2 SNEGSKA (reference sequence). V dropped 5 bases and J dropped 3 bases, with 11 bases sitting between them. CDR3 length: 12 amino acids. CDR3 bases: TGCAGTGCTCCGGGGGACGTCTACGAGCAGTACTTC. It yields the protein CSAPGDVYEQYF.

The chain carries TRBV6-2 or TRBV6-3 and TRBJ2-7, with 8 bases matching TRBD1. This CDR3 has 14 residues. Germline values: CDR1 MNHEY, CDR2 SVGEGT. J lost 4 bases, V lost 5 bases, and 7 bases had no gene match. DNA of the CDR3: TGTGCCAGCAGTCGAGGACAGGGTGGTTACGAGCAGTACTTC. It codes for CASSRGQGGYEQYF.